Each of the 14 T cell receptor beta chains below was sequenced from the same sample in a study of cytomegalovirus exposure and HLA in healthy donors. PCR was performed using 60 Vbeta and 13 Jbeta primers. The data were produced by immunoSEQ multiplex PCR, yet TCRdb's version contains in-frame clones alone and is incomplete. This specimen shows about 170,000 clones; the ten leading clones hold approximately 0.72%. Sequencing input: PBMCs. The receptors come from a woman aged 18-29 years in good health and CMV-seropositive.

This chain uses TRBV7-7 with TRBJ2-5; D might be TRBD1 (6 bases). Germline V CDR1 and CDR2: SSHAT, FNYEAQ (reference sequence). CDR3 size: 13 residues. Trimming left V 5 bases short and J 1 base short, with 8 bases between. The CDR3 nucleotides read TGTGCCAGCAGCAAAGGGGGCCAAGAGACCCAGTACTTC. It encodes CASSKGGQETQYF.

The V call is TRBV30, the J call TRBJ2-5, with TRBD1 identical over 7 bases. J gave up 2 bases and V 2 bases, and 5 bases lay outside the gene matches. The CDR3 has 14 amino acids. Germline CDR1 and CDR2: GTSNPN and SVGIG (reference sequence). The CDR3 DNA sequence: TGTGCCTGGAGTACCCCGGGACAGCAAGAGACCCAGTACTTC. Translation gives CAWSTPGQQETQYF.

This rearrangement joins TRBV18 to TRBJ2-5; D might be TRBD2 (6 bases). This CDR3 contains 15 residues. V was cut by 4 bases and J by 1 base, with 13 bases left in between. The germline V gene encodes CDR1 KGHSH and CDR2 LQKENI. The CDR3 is CASSRAPGVQETQYF. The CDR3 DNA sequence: TGTGCCAGCTCACGCGCTCCGGGGGTCCAAGAGACCCAGTACTTC.

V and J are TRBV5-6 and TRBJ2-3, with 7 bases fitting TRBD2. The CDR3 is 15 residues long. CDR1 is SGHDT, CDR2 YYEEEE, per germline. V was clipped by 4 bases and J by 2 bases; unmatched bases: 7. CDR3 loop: CASSITSVSTDTQYF. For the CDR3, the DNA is TGTGCCAGCAGCATAACTAGCGTTTCCACAGATACGCAGTATTTT.

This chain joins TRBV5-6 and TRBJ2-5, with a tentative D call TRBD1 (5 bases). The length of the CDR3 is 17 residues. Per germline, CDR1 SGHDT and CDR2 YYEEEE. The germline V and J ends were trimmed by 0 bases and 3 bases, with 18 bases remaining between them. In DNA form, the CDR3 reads TGTGCCAGCAGCTTGGCATGGGGCCCACAACTGAAAGAGACCCAGTACTTC. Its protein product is CASSLAWGPQLKETQYF.

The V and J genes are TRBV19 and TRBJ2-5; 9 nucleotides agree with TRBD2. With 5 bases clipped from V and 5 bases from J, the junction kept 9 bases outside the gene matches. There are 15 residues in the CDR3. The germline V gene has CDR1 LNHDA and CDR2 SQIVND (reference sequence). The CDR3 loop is CASSGVAGVWETQYF. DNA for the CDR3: TGTGCCAGTAGTGGGGTAGCGGGAGTATGGGAGACCCAGTACTTC.

The CDR3 reads CASSLEAGGPNEQFF. CDR3 bases: TGCGCCAGCAGCTTGGAAGCGGGAGGGCCTAATGAGCAGTTCTTC. This sequence joins TRBV5-1 and TRBJ2-1; 10 bases line up with TRBD2. CDR3 length: 15 residues. J lost 7 bases, V lost 0 bases, and 4 bases had no gene match. The V gene's germline CDR1 is SGHRS and CDR2 YFSETQ.

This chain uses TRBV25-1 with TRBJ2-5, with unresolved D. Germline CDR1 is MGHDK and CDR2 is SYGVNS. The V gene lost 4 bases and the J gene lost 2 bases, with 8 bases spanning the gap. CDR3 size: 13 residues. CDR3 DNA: TGTGCCAGCAGTGTACATTTTCAAGAGACCCAGTACTTC. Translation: CASSVHFQETQYF.

Here the CDR3 DNA reads TGTGCCAGCAGCGAGGTAGCGGGGGCCCAGTACTTC. Its protein is CASSEVAGAQYF. V is TRBV7-3 and J is TRBJ2-5; 9 nucleotides align to TRBD2. The CDR3 covers 12 residues. CDR1 is SGHTA and CDR2 is FQGTGA in the germline V gene. The V and J ends lost 5 bases and 9 bases, in that order; junction bases with no gene match: 4.

The CDR3 nucleotides read TGTGCCAGCAGTTTCCGTCGGGGGTCGGCGTCGGACACCGGGGAGCTGTTTTTT. Translating it yields CASSFRRGSASDTGELFF. The chain is built from TRBV27 and TRBJ2-2; TRBD2 is a possible D gene (6 bases). The CDR3 totals 18 residues. Trimming shortened V by 3 bases and J by 3 bases, and 20 bases separated the two germline ends. Germline CDR1 and CDR2: MNHEY and SMNVEV (reference sequence).

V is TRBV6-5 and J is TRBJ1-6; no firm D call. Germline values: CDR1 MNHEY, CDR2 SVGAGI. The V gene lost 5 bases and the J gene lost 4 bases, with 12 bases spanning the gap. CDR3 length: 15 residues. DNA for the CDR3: TGTGCCAGCAGTAAGCTCCGGGGTTATAATTCACCCCTCCACTTT. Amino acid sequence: CASSKLRGYNSPLHF.

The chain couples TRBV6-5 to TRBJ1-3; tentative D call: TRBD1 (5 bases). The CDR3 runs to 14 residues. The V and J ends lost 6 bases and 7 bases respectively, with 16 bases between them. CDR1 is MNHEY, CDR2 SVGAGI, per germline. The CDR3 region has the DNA TGTGCCAGCAGGTTAAGGGTCAGGGCGAACACCATATATTTT. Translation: CASRLRVRANTIYF.

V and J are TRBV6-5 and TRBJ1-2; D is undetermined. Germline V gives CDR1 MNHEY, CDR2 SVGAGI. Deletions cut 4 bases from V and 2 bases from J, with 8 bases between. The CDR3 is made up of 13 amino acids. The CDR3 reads CASSLTSNYGYTF. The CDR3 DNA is TGTGCCAGCAGTTTGACAAGCAACTATGGCTACACCTTC.

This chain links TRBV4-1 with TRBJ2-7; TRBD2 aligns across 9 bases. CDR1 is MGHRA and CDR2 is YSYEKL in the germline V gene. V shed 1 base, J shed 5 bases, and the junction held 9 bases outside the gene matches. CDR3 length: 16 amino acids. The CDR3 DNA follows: TGCGCCAGCAGCCAAGGGGTTTTTAGCGGGAGCCACGAGCAGTACTTC. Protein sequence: CASSQGVFSGSHEQYF.